This is a list of T cell receptor beta chains from one sample in a study of PD-1 blockade in classical Hodgkin lymphoma. Method: immunoSEQ multiplex PCR; TCRdb's copy keeps in-frame clones and lacks some. The sample lists about 3,100 clones; 84% were seen once. Sequencing was performed on CD4+ T cells from blood. These receptors were taken from a human donor with classical Hodgkin lymphoma. Both conserved end residues are part of each CDR3. Fields, in order: clone size, CDR3 length, V gene, D gene, J gene, CDR3 DNA, CDR3 protein. The D gene is left open where the match is weak. Clone size is given for some rows only: seen once, a few or many times, or a class if the clone is expanded.

clone size: NA
CDR3 length: 14
V gene: TRBV7-9
D gene: NA
J gene: TRBJ2-7
CDR3 DNA: TGTGCCAGCAGCTTAGGGACAACAGGCTACGAGCAGTACTTC
CDR3 protein: CASSLGTTGYEQYF

clone size: NA
CDR3 length: 11
V gene: TRBV5-1
D gene: NA
J gene: TRBJ2-7
CDR3 DNA: TGCGCCAGCAGCTTGGACTACGAGCAGTACTTC
CDR3 protein: CASSLDYEQYF

clone size: NA
CDR3 length: 13
V gene: TRBV6-1
D gene: TRBD1
J gene: TRBJ2-1
CDR3 DNA: TGTGCCAGCACCCCGGACAGGGCAGGGGAGCAGTTCTTC
CDR3 protein: CASTPDRAGEQFF

clone size: NA
CDR3 length: 16
V gene: TRBV28
D gene: NA
J gene: TRBJ1-5
CDR3 DNA: TGTGCCAGCACCCTAGGTGGAGGGGCAGGCAATCAGCCCCAGCATTTT
CDR3 protein: CASTLGGGAGNQPQHF

clone size: NA
CDR3 length: 15
V gene: TRBV7-8
D gene: TRBD1
J gene: TRBJ1-5
CDR3 DNA: TGTGCCAGCAGCTTACACAGGGGCCTCAATCAGCCCCAGCATTTT
CDR3 protein: CASSLHRGLNQPQHF

clone size: NA
CDR3 length: 14
V gene: TRBV19
D gene: TRBD2
J gene: TRBJ2-5
CDR3 DNA: TGTGCCAGTAGTGTCGGACTAGCACAAGAGACCCAGTACTTC
CDR3 protein: CASSVGLAQETQYF

clone size: few
CDR3 length: 14
V gene: TRBV6-1
D gene: NA
J gene: TRBJ1-6
CDR3 DNA: TGTGCCAGCAGTCCAGAAAGGGCAGGTATCGTCCTCCACTTT
CDR3 protein: CASSPERAGIVLHF

clone size: NA
CDR3 length: 14
V gene: TRBV18
D gene: NA
J gene: TRBJ1-5
CDR3 DNA: TGTGCCAGCTCACCCGACAGTTCCTCGGGGCCCCAGCATTTT
CDR3 protein: CASSPDSSSGPQHF

clone size: NA
CDR3 length: 13
V gene: TRBV18
D gene: TRBD1
J gene: TRBJ1-1
CDR3 DNA: TGTGCCAGCTCACCGGACAGGGACACTGAAGCTTTCTTT
CDR3 protein: CASSPDRDTEAFF

clone size: NA
CDR3 length: 15
V gene: TRBV5-4
D gene: NA
J gene: TRBJ2-7
CDR3 DNA: TGTGCCAGCAGCATTGGAGGGACTGGCTCCTACGAGCAGTACTTC
CDR3 protein: CASSIGGTGSYEQYF

clone size: NA
CDR3 length: 13
V gene: TRBV5-1
D gene: NA
J gene: TRBJ2-3
CDR3 DNA: TGCGCCAGCAGCTTGGAGAGGGCGGATACGCAGTATTTT
CDR3 protein: CASSLERADTQYF

clone size: few
CDR3 length: 13
V gene: TRBV6-5
D gene: TRBD1
J gene: TRBJ1-1
CDR3 DNA: TGTGCCAGCACCGGACAGGGGGACACTGAAGCTTTCTTT
CDR3 protein: CASTGQGDTEAFF

clone size: once
CDR3 length: 15
V gene: TRBV7-3
D gene: NA
J gene: TRBJ1-2
CDR3 DNA: TGTGCCAGCAGCCTAACCCGGACGGCTAACTATGGCTACACCTTC
CDR3 protein: CASSLTRTANYGYTF

clone size: NA
CDR3 length: 13
V gene: TRBV2
D gene: NA
J gene: TRBJ2-1
CDR3 DNA: TGTGCCAGCAGTGTCCTAGCATTGAGTGAGCAGTTCTTC
CDR3 protein: CASSVLALSEQFF

clone size: few
CDR3 length: 15
V gene: TRBV7-9
D gene: NA
J gene: TRBJ1-1
CDR3 DNA: TGTGCCAGCAGCCCGCCGGGAGGGCGCGAGACTGAAGCTTTCTTT
CDR3 protein: CASSPPGGRETEAFF

clone size: NA
CDR3 length: 13
V gene: TRBV30
D gene: NA
J gene: TRBJ2-3
CDR3 DNA: TGTGCCTGGAGTTGGACCGGTGCAGATACGCAGTATTTT
CDR3 protein: CAWSWTGADTQYF

clone size: NA
CDR3 length: 14
V gene: TRBV2
D gene: TRBD1
J gene: TRBJ2-7
CDR3 DNA: TGTGCCAGCGGCCGGGACAGACCTTCCAACGAGCAGTACTTC
CDR3 protein: CASGRDRPSNEQYF

clone size: once
CDR3 length: 13
V gene: TRBV27
D gene: NA
J gene: TRBJ2-1
CDR3 DNA: TGTGCCAGCAGTTTAGGTCTAGGTAATGAGCAGTTCTTC
CDR3 protein: CASSLGLGNEQFF

clone size: few
CDR3 length: 13
V gene: TRBV18
D gene: NA
J gene: TRBJ1-5
CDR3 DNA: TGTGCCAGCTCACGAGAATGGGGTCAGCCCCAGCATTTT
CDR3 protein: CASSREWGQPQHF

clone size: NA
CDR3 length: 15
V gene: TRBV12-5
D gene: TRBD1
J gene: TRBJ1-1
CDR3 DNA: TGTGCTAGTGGTCCACCCCGGACAGGGTTCACTGAAGCTTTCTTT
CDR3 protein: CASGPPRTGFTEAFF

clone size: NA
CDR3 length: 14
V gene: TRBV30
D gene: TRBD1
J gene: TRBJ1-2
CDR3 DNA: TGTGCCTGGAGTCCAGACAGGGGGCAGGGTGGCTACACCTTC
CDR3 protein: CAWSPDRGQGGYTF

clone size: once
CDR3 length: 15
V gene: TRBV4-1
D gene: TRBD1
J gene: TRBJ2-7
CDR3 DNA: TGCGCCAGCAGCCCCAGACAGGGAATAAACTACGAGCAGTACTTC
CDR3 protein: CASSPRQGINYEQYF

clone size: once
CDR3 length: 13
V gene: TRBV9
D gene: NA
J gene: TRBJ2-1
CDR3 DNA: TGTGCCAGCAGCCCTTCCGTGGCGGGGGAGCAGTTCTTC
CDR3 protein: CASSPSVAGEQFF

clone size: NA
CDR3 length: 15
V gene: TRBV18
D gene: NA
J gene: TRBJ2-7
CDR3 DNA: TGTGCCAGCTCTCCCGGAACTTTCGAAGGGGGTGAGCAGTACTTC
CDR3 protein: CASSPGTFEGGEQYF

clone size: NA
CDR3 length: 13
V gene: TRBV2
D gene: TRBD1
J gene: TRBJ2-7
CDR3 DNA: TGTGCCAGCAGCTGGGACAGTTCCTACGAGCAGTACTTC
CDR3 protein: CASSWDSSYEQYF

clone size: NA
CDR3 length: 12
V gene: TRBV2
D gene: NA
J gene: TRBJ2-5
CDR3 DNA: TGTGCCAGCAGTTTCGAGCGTAAGACCCAGTACTTC
CDR3 protein: CASSFERKTQYF

clone size: NA
CDR3 length: 14
V gene: TRBV18
D gene: NA
J gene: TRBJ2-6
CDR3 DNA: TGTGCCAGCTCACCCGACTCTGGGGCCAACGTCCTGACTTTC
CDR3 protein: CASSPDSGANVLTF

clone size: NA
CDR3 length: 13
V gene: TRBV5-1
D gene: NA
J gene: TRBJ2-7
CDR3 DNA: TGCGCCAGCAGCTTGGGTGAGGGCGGCGAGCAGTACTTC
CDR3 protein: CASSLGEGGEQYF

clone size: NA
CDR3 length: 14
V gene: TRBV6-4
D gene: TRBD1
J gene: TRBJ2-2
CDR3 DNA: TGTGCCAGCAGCGGGACAGGGGACACCGGGGAGCTGTTTTTT
CDR3 protein: CASSGTGDTGELFF

clone size: NA
CDR3 length: 18
V gene: TRBV5-1
D gene: NA
J gene: TRBJ2-1
CDR3 DNA: TGCGCCAGCAGCTTGGGGGGTCGGGGGAGTACCACCCCCATTGAGCAGTTCTTC
CDR3 protein: CASSLGGRGSTTPIEQFF

clone size: NA
CDR3 length: 14
V gene: TRBV11-2
D gene: NA
J gene: TRBJ2-5
CDR3 DNA: TGTGCCAGCAGCTTCTTGGAAGGGTACGGGACCCAGTACTTC
CDR3 protein: CASSFLEGYGTQYF

clone size: NA
CDR3 length: 14
V gene: TRBV11-2
D gene: TRBD1
J gene: TRBJ2-7
CDR3 DNA: TGTGCCAGCAGCTTAACTACAGGGGGCGCCGAGCAGTACTTC
CDR3 protein: CASSLTTGGAEQYF

clone size: NA
CDR3 length: 14
V gene: TRBV18
D gene: TRBD1
J gene: TRBJ1-4
CDR3 DNA: TGTGCCAGCTCACCGAGCAGGGGGCTAGAAAAACTGTTTTTT
CDR3 protein: CASSPSRGLEKLFF

clone size: NA
CDR3 length: 15
V gene: TRBV18
D gene: NA
J gene: TRBJ1-2
CDR3 DNA: TGTGCCAGCTCACCCTTAGGGGGGCATGAGGATGGCTACACCTTC
CDR3 protein: CASSPLGGHEDGYTF

clone size: NA
CDR3 length: 13
V gene: TRBV11-2
D gene: NA
J gene: TRBJ2-1
CDR3 DNA: TGTGCCAGCAGCTTCGAGGGGCTAGCGGAGCAGTTCTTC
CDR3 protein: CASSFEGLAEQFF

clone size: NA
CDR3 length: 15
V gene: TRBV9
D gene: TRBD1
J gene: TRBJ1-1
CDR3 DNA: TGTGCCAGCAGTTATCCGGACAGGGGGAACACTGAAGCTTTCTTT
CDR3 protein: CASSYPDRGNTEAFF

clone size: NA
CDR3 length: 14
V gene: TRBV6-1
D gene: TRBD1
J gene: TRBJ2-1
CDR3 DNA: TGTGCCAGCAGTGAAGGGACAGGGTACAATGAGCAGTTCTTC
CDR3 protein: CASSEGTGYNEQFF

clone size: NA
CDR3 length: 17
V gene: TRBV28
D gene: TRBD1
J gene: TRBJ2-7
CDR3 DNA: TGTGCCAGCAGTTTAGATAGACGACAGGGGGGTACCTACGAGCAGTACTTC
CDR3 protein: CASSLDRRQGGTYEQYF